This T cell receptor (beta chain) was obtained from a study of long-term antiretroviral therapy in people with HIV. Study information: A decade or so separates the oldest specimens from the later 2015 immediate-ART recommendation. General study points: Pre-ART-expanded clones dominated the repertoire at all time points.

The CDR3 spans 13 residues. Germline CDR1 MNHNY, CDR2 SVGAGI (reference sequence). V dropped 2 bases and J dropped 2 bases, with 6 bases sitting between them. A word on this clone: Its antigen is not identified.

Samples were assayed with immunoSEQ v3.0 at survey level. Sequencing used immunoSEQ multiplex PCR; TCRdb keeps in-frame clones, though not all of them. Found here are about 21,000 clones, around 86% of them singletons; the top ten hold around 8%. The receptor was derived from a man younger than 30 with HIV. Sequenced material: unsorted PBMCs, taken 0.2 years before starting antiretroviral therapy. The J gene is TRBJ1-2, the V gene TRBV6-6, with no clear D. CDR3 residues: CASSYVQNYGYTF. CDR3 sequence (DNA): TGTGCCAGCAGTTACGTACAGAACTATGGCTACACCTTC.